A single sample is the source of the 26 T cell receptor beta chains below, sequenced in a study of blood T cell repertoires in COVID-19. Clones were read by immunoSEQ multiplex PCR, and TCRdb kept only the in-frame ones, dropping some. The sample comprises approximately 15,000 clones, around 70% of which are singletons, and 20% to 25% rests with the top ten. The specimen sequenced was peripheral blood. These receptors all come from a boy younger than 10 with active or convalescent COVID-19.

The CDR3 here is CASSQVPTSTDTQYF. In DNA form, the CDR3 reads TGTGCCAGCAGCCAAGTCCCCACTAGCACAGATACGCAGTATTTT. V is TRBV4-2 and J is TRBJ2-3; no definite D call. CDR1 is LGHNA, CDR2 YNFKEQ, per germline. The length of the CDR3 is 15 residues. V lost 1 base and J lost 0, with 8 bases in between.

Within the sample, this clone is large. The chain combines TRBV6-6 with TRBJ1-2; maybe TRBD1 (5 bases). V dropped 2 bases and J dropped 6 bases, with 16 bases sitting between them. This CDR3 spans 15 amino acids. The germline CDR1 and CDR2 sequences are MNHNY and SVGAGI (reference sequence). The CDR3 bases are TGTGCCAGCAGTTACGGGGGGGGTCCTTTGAATGGCTACACCTTC. Translation: CASSYGGGPLNGYTF.

The rearrangement uses TRBV7-9 and TRBJ1-1; 7 bases map to TRBD1. V trimming: 2 bases; J trimming: 2 bases; junction bases outside the gene matches: 11. Germline V gene sequence: CDR1 SEHNR, CDR2 FQNEAQ (reference sequence). CDR3 size: 17 residues. The CDR3 nucleotides are TGTGCCAGCAGCTTACTATCGACAGGGCTTGGTAACACTGAAGCTTTCTTT. Translation gives CASSLLSTGLGNTEAFF.

V usage is TRBV27 and J usage is TRBJ1-3; D is uncertain. Germline V gene data show CDR1 as MNHEY and CDR2 as SMNVEV (reference sequence). The CDR3 is 13 amino acids. V was trimmed by 8 bases and J by 2 bases, leaving 10 bases between them. The CDR3 sequence: CASSFVAGNTIYF. CDR3 DNA sequence: TGTGCCAGCTCCTTTGTCGCTGGAAACACCATATATTTT.

J is TRBJ2-1 and V is TRBV11-3; 9 bases align to TRBD1. The V gene end was trimmed by 5 bases and the J gene end by 5 bases; junction bases not matched to a gene: 10. The CDR3 totals 16 residues. Germline V gene lookup returns CDR1 SGHNT and CDR2 YENEEA. CDR3 sequence: CASSHAGTGRHNEQFF. In nucleotides, the CDR3 is TGTGCCAGCAGCCACGCAGGGACAGGGAGACACAATGAGCAGTTCTTC.

V usage is TRBV27 and J usage is TRBJ1-2, with a tentative D call TRBD1 (5 bases). Looked up from germline, CDR1 is MNHEY and CDR2 is SMNVEV (reference sequence). This CDR3 comprises 14 residues. The V end was cut by 7 bases, the J end by 2 bases, with 14 bases between. The CDR3 nucleotides read TGTGCCAGCACTTCAAACAGGAGAAACTATGGCTACACCTTC. This sequence encodes CASTSNRRNYGYTF.

The chain has TRBV16 and TRBJ1-2, with a possible D match to TRBD1 (6 bases). The CDR3 length is 17 residues. V was cut by 2 bases and J by 5 bases, with 21 bases left in between. Germline CDR1 reads KGHSY; CDR2 reads FQNENV. The CDR3 here is CASSQQTGHALRYGYTF. CDR3 nucleotides: TGTGCCAGCAGCCAACAGACAGGACATGCGTTACGGTATGGCTACACCTTC.

J is TRBJ2-1 and V is TRBV2; 9 positions match TRBD2. Trimming at V came to 3 bases and at J to 9 bases, leaving 12 bases not matched to a gene. Germline CDR1 reads SNHLY; CDR2 reads FYNNEI. CDR3 length: 16 residues. CDR3 amino acids: CASSEVGSGSFPEQFF. The CDR3 DNA is TGTGCCAGCAGTGAGGTTGGTAGCGGGAGCTTCCCTGAGCAGTTCTTC.

The J gene is TRBJ1-1, the V gene TRBV5-4; D is unresolved. The CDR3 has 13 residues. Germline loops: CDR1 SGHNT, CDR2 YYREEE (reference sequence). V lost 0 bases, J lost 5 bases, and 8 bases lay in between. CDR3 in DNA: TGTGCCAGCAGCTTGGCCGGAGAGACTGAAGCTTTCTTT. This codes for CASSLAGETEAFF. Together with reference TRBV5-4 and TRBJ1-1, the CDR3 gives the full variable domain: ETGVTQSPTHLIKTRGQQVTLRCSSQSGHNTVSWYQQALGQGPQFIFQYYREEENGRGNFPPRFSGLQFPNYSSELNVNALELDDSALYLCASSLAGETEAFFGQGTRLTVV.

The chain is built from TRBV3-1 (or the pseudogene TRBV3-2) and TRBJ2-7; D remains ambiguous. The CDR3 has 13 amino acids. Trimming cost V 1 base and J 1 base, with 5 bases left between them. The germline V gene has CDR1 LGHDT and CDR2 YNNKEL (reference sequence). DNA of the CDR3: TGTGCCAGCAGCCAAGCTAGGTCCTACGAGCAGTACTTC. Translating gives CASSQARSYEQYF.

The chain is built from TRBV1 and TRBJ2-1; TRBD2, the table's D call, was not compared with the DNA. TRBV1 is designated a pseudogene. CDR3 length equals 15 residues. The CDR3 protein is CTSSQLNVSYNEQFF. Here the CDR3 DNA reads TGCACCAGCAGCCAACTTAATGTCTCCTACAATGAGCAGTTCTTC.

V is TRBV29-1 and J is TRBJ1-2, with D possibly matching TRBD1 (6 bases). This CDR3 is 12 amino acids long. Trimming stripped 2 bases from V and 8 bases from J, with 12 bases between. Germline V lookup: CDR1 SQVTM, CDR2 ANQGSEA. As DNA, the CDR3 is TGCAGCGTTGAACGGGGGGCCTACGGCTACACCTTC. It encodes CSVERGAYGYTF.

The chain recombines TRBV6-5 with TRBJ2-5; TRBD2 aligns across 13 bases. This CDR3 has 15 residues. Looked up from germline, CDR1 is MNHEY and CDR2 is SVGAGI. V gave up 6 bases and J gave up 1 base; unmatched junction bases: 2. CDR3 protein: CASSRLAGGQETQYF. CDR3 DNA sequence: TGTGCCAGCAGCCGACTAGCGGGAGGCCAAGAGACCCAGTACTTC.

This sequence joins TRBV6-1 and TRBJ2-2; 9 bases fit TRBD1. The trim removed 3 bases at V and 2 bases at J, leaving 7 bases unmatched. Germline V gene sequence: CDR1 MNHNS, CDR2 SASEGT. The CDR3 is 17 amino acids. For the CDR3, the DNA is TGTGCCAGCAGTGATATGCCGGGACAGGGTAACACCGGGGAGCTGTTTTTT. Protein product: CASSDMPGQGNTGELFF.

The chain carries TRBV5-1 and TRBJ2-1; TRBD2 matches at 7 bases. CDR1 and CDR2 (germline): SGHRS, YFSETQ. The CDR3 is made up of 15 amino acids. Unmatched junction bases numbered 3, after V lost 0 bases and J lost 3 bases. The DNA for the CDR3 is TGCGCCAGCAGCTTGGCTAGCGGCCTCTACAATGAGCAGTTCTTC. It is translated as CASSLASGLYNEQFF.

This rearrangement joins TRBV10-1 to TRBJ1-3; the match to TRBD1 covers 7 bases. The V segment lost 3 bases and the J segment 0 bases; nucleotides outside the gene matches: 8. This CDR3 has 17 amino acids. Germline V gene lookup returns CDR1 WNHNN and CDR2 SYGVQD (reference sequence). The CDR3 coding sequence is TGCGCCAGCAGTGACCACCGGGACAGACGCTCTGGAAACACCATATATTTT. This sequence encodes CASSDHRDRRSGNTIYF.

The chain has TRBV19 and TRBJ2-3; 9 bases are a match to TRBD2. The CDR3 consists of 15 residues. The germline CDR1 and CDR2 sequences are LNHDA and SQIVND (reference sequence). The V segment lost 7 bases and the J segment 4 bases; nucleotides outside the gene matches: 9. CDR3 nucleotides: TGTGCCAGTACAGAGCGGGAGGTGGGCGCAGATACGCAGTATTTT. As protein: CASTEREVGADTQYF.

CDR3 amino acids: CASSSRNTEAFF. The CDR3 DNA reads as TGTGCCAGCAGTTCCAGAAACACTGAAGCTTTCTTT. The rearrangement uses TRBV6-6 and TRBJ1-1; no clear D gene. CDR3 length: 12 amino acids. CDR1 is MNHNY and CDR2 is SVGAGI in the germline V gene (reference sequence). The V end was cut by 4 bases, the J end by 2 bases, with 5 bases between.

The chain is built from TRBV28 and TRBJ1-2, with D possibly TRBD1 on 6 matching bases. Trimming left V 6 bases short and J 8 bases short, with 16 bases between. Germline lookup yields CDR1 MDHEN and CDR2 SYDVKM. CDR3 length: 13 amino acids. The CDR3: CASRVPGDRGYTF. For the CDR3, the DNA is TGTGCCAGCAGAGTGCCAGGGGATCGGGGCTACACCTTC.

The V gene is TRBV5-5, the J gene TRBJ1-5, with 7 bases identical to TRBD1. The V gene's germline CDR1 is SGHKS and CDR2 YYEKEE (reference sequence). This CDR3 is 14 amino acids long. V dropped 4 bases and J dropped 9; count of bases not matched to a gene: 10. This chain's CDR3 is CASSVGLPGGPQHF. CDR3 nucleotides: TGTGCCAGCAGCGTGGGACTCCCAGGGGGGCCCCAGCATTTT.

The chain uses TRBV5-1 and TRBJ2-1, with 12 bases lining up with TRBD2. J gave up 9 bases and V 2 bases, and 3 bases lay outside the gene matches. Per germline, CDR1 SGHRS and CDR2 YFSETQ. This CDR3 region has 14 residues. Here the CDR3 reads CASSFTSGGSEQFF. CDR3 DNA: TGCGCCAGCAGCTTTACTAGCGGGGGGAGTGAGCAGTTCTTC.

This chain links TRBV2 with TRBJ1-2; a weak D match, TRBD1 (6 bases). This CDR3 is 11 amino acids long. With 8 bases removed from V and 7 bases from J, the gap between germline ends came to 11 bases. Germline V gene lookup returns CDR1 SNHLY and CDR2 FYNNEI. The CDR3 is CASGVGAGYTF. In DNA, the CDR3 is TGTGCCAGCGGGGTGGGGGCTGGCTACACCTTC. Full variable domain (remainder filled in from reference TRBV2 and TRBJ1-2): EPEVTQTPSHQVTQMGQEVILRCVPISNHLYFYWYRQILGQKVEFLVSFYNNEISEKSEIFDDQFSVERPDGSNFTLKIRSTKLEDSAMYFCASGVGAGYTFGSGTRLTVV.

The chain couples TRBV19 to TRBJ1-3; 9 nucleotides align to TRBD1. V dropped 3 bases and J dropped 2; count of bases not matched to a gene: 8. Germline values: CDR1 LNHDA, CDR2 SQIVND (reference sequence). The CDR3 is 17 amino acids. The CDR3 loop is CASSILGQGLAGNTIYF. In nucleotides, the CDR3 is TGTGCCAGTAGTATCTTGGGACAGGGTCTCGCTGGAAACACCATATATTTT.

The V gene is TRBV7-8, the J gene TRBJ2-7; D unresolved. The CDR3 is made up of 13 amino acids. The V gene lost 3 bases and the J gene lost 0 bases, with 6 bases spanning the gap. Germline values: CDR1 SGHVS, CDR2 FQNEAQ. CDR3 in amino acids: CASSFWSSYEQYV. As DNA, the CDR3 is TGTGCCAGCAGCTTTTGGAGCTCCTACGAGCAGTACGTC.

Only a few counts were recorded for this clone. V and J are TRBV5-4 and TRBJ2-2; TRBD2 agrees at 8 bases. This CDR3 spans 16 amino acids. CDR1 is SGHNT and CDR2 is YYREEE in the germline V gene (reference sequence). With V trimmed by 1 base and J by 2 bases, 4 bases remained unmatched. The CDR3 DNA reads TGTGCCAGCAGCTTGCGGACTAGCCTAAACACCGGGGAGCTGTTTTTT. This codes for CASSLRTSLNTGELFF. The whole variable domain, remainder taken from reference TRBV5-4 and TRBJ2-2, is ETGVTQSPTHLIKTRGQQVTLRCSSQSGHNTVSWYQQALGQGPQFIFQYYREEENGRGNFPPRFSGLQFPNYSSELNVNALELDDSALYLCASSLRTSLNTGELFFGEGSRLTVL.

This chain connects TRBV3-1 (or the pseudogene TRBV3-2) to TRBJ1-1; D gene ambiguous. Trimming took 1 base from V and 2 from J, leaving 14 bases between them. The CDR3 covers 16 residues. Germline V gene sequence: CDR1 LGHDT, CDR2 YNNKEL (reference sequence). In nucleotides, the CDR3 is TGTGCCAGCAGCCAAGTTCAGGAGGGATTCAACACTGAAGCTTTCTTT. Its translation is CASSQVQEGFNTEAFF.